A single sample gave rise to the 8 T cell receptor beta chains below, sequenced in a study of CD8+CD57+ T cells in acquired aplastic anemia. The template for TCR beta VDJ and CDR3 sequence profiling was genomic DNA. Each CDR3 protein is one row after TCRdb ran MiXCR on the reads. The sample shows 150,000 to 200,000 distinct CDR3 sequences, about 45% of them seen only once. All sequencing subjects had displayed CD8+CD57+ cell expansion on flow cytometry. The sequenced sample consisted of sorted CD4+, CD8+, or CD8+CD57+ T cells (not recorded which) from PBMCs. Source of these receptors: a human donor with aplastic anemia.

The V gene is TRBV2, the J gene TRBJ2-1; tentatively, D is TRBD1 or TRBD2 (5 bases each). CDR1 and CDR2 (germline): SNHLY, FYNNEI. V lost 6 bases and J 9 bases, leaving 15 bases between the germline ends. There are 13 residues in the CDR3. The CDR3 DNA sequence: TGTGCCAGCAGAGGGACCCTTGTTGGTGAGCAGTTCTTC. It codes for CASRGTLVGEQFF. Variable domain in full (rest from reference TRBV2 and TRBJ2-1): EPEVTQTPSHQVTQMGQEVILRCVPISNHLYFYWYRQILGQKVEFLVSFYNNEISEKSEIFDDQFSVERPDGSNFTLKIRSTKLEDSAMYFCASRGTLVGEQFFGPGTRLTVL.

The chain has TRBV7-3 and TRBJ2-5, with 7 bases aligning to TRBD1. CDR1 SGHTA and CDR2 FQGTGA come from the germline V gene. CDR3 size: 15 residues. The junction had 9 bases not matched to a gene; V was cut back by 1 base and J by 7 bases. The CDR3 coding sequence is TGTGCCAGCAGCTTAAGGTCCCCAGGGGGTAGGACCCAGTACTTC. Its translation: CASSLRSPGGRTQYF. Variable domain in full (rest from reference TRBV7-3 and TRBJ2-5): GAGVSQTPSNKVTEKGKYVELRCDPISGHTALYWYRQSLGQGPEFLIYFQGTGAADDSGLPNDRFFAVRPEGSVSTLKIQRTERGDSAVYLCASSLRSPGGRTQYFGPGTRLLVL.

In this sample, this clonotype turned up many times. J is TRBJ1-5 and V is TRBV19; possibly TRBD1 for D (6 bases). Germline V lookup: CDR1 LNHDA, CDR2 SQIVND (reference sequence). CDR3 size: 16 residues. V shed 3 bases and J shed 6 bases, with 18 bases lying between them. CDR3 loop: CASSIVDGGGSQPQHF. For the CDR3, the DNA is TGTGCCAGTAGTATCGTTGACGGCGGGGGCAGTCAGCCCCAGCATTTT.

This clonotype appeared a few times. The chain has TRBV4-2 and TRBJ2-1, with 7 bases lining up with TRBD2. The CDR3 loop spans 19 amino acids. With V trimmed by 1 base and J by 3 bases, 15 bases remained unmatched. Germline CDR1 and CDR2: LGHNA and YNFKEQ. CDR3 protein: CASSQASQGRLADYNEQFF. DNA for the CDR3: TGTGCCAGCAGCCAAGCATCTCAGGGTCGGCTAGCGGACTACAATGAGCAGTTCTTC.

V is TRBV6-4 and J is TRBJ1-5; 8 bases agree with TRBD1. The germline V gene has CDR1 MRHNA and CDR2 SNTAGT. CDR3 length: 17 residues. J gave up 0 bases and V 2 bases, and 6 bases lay outside the gene matches. For the CDR3, the DNA is TGTGCCAGCAGTGACGACAGGGGAAGTAATAGCAATCAGCCCCAGCATTTT. It yields the protein CASSDDRGSNSNQPQHF.

This clonotype was counted only a few times. The CDR3 coding sequence is TGTGCCAGTAGTAAGGCCCTCTCCGGGGAGCTGTTTTTT. As protein: CASSKALSGELFF. The genes are TRBV19 and TRBJ2-2; D uncertain. Germline CDR1 LNHDA, CDR2 SQIVND (reference sequence). The CDR3 has 13 amino acids. V lost 4 bases and J lost 6, with 9 bases in between.

Remarks on this clonotype: It may be a read error: a sequence one base away is much more abundant. The chain couples TRBV6-2 or TRBV6-3 to TRBJ2-1, with 8 bases that match TRBD2. The CDR3 has 17 amino acids. Germline CDR1 is MNHEY and CDR2 is SVGEGT. The CDR3, as DNA: TGTGCCAGCAGTTATTTGACTAGCGTGAGAACGTACACTGAGCAGTTCTTC. It translates to CASSYLTSVRTYTEQFF.

The V gene is TRBV11-1, the J gene TRBJ2-3; maybe TRBD2 (6 bases). The ends were cut back, 5 bases at V and 2 bases at J, with 23 bases in the middle. CDR1 is SGHAT and CDR2 is FQDESV in the germline V gene (reference sequence). This CDR3 spans 18 amino acids. The CDR3 nucleotides are TGTGCCAGCAGCCGGCGGGATACGCCCCGACCAGCCACAGATACGCAGTATTTT. This codes for CASSRRDTPRPATDTQYF. Together with reference TRBV11-1 and TRBJ2-3, the CDR3 gives the full variable domain: EAEVAQSPRYKITEKSQAVAFWCDPISGHATLYWYRQILGQGPELLVQFQDESVVDDSQLPKDRFSAERLKGVDSTLKIQPAELGDSAMYLCASSRRDTPRPATDTQYFGPGTRLTVL.